Detailed here is one TCR beta chain. The data are from a study of cytomegalovirus exposure and HLA in healthy donors. Study at large: About 200 million T cells yielded over 90 million unique TCR beta sequences in earlier analysis. The early release's HLA-typed donors yielded 78 million or so unique TCRs.

The CDR3 extends over 15 amino acids. CDR1 is SGDLS and CDR2 is YYNGEE in the germline V gene. Trimming removed 2 bases from V and 3 bases from J, with 12 bases in between. Vbeta (60) and Jbeta (13) primers were used in the PCR. The assay was immunoSEQ multiplex PCR, and TCRdb's table has in-frame clones only and misses some. This sample yields roughly 150,000 clones, of which about 74% are seen a single time; approximately 13% belongs to the top ten. The sequenced sample consisted of PBMCs. The V gene is TRBV9, the J gene TRBJ1-5; no clear D gene. This receptor was identified in a man aged 35-49 years in good health and CMV-seropositive. CDR3 loop: CASSVSGNNNQPQHF. CDR3 nucleotide sequence: TGTGCCAGCAGCGTCTCGGGGAACAACAATCAGCCCCAGCATTTT.